Shown below are 16 T cell receptor beta chains from a single sample sequenced in a study of T-cell memory formation after mild COVID-19 (dated by TCRdb to the early 2020s). The library relied on 5' RACE. Sequencing instrument: Illumina NovaSeq 6000. TCRdb reprocessing: public reads trimmed at Q25 with fastp, clones called with MiXCR, in-frame beta chains kept. Identical CDR3 protein sequences are pooled into one entry, listed with their most common genes and DNA. The sample has some 350,000 distinct CDR3 sequences on record, approximately 15% of them singletons. The ten top clones hold under 25% of the sample. The source material was PBMCs or a T cell subset sorted from them (not recorded which). These receptors were obtained from a man younger than 30 who had mild COVID-19 (a few samples of this study predate the infection). The sample titles of this study are shuffled in the database, so cell type and time point are left out; the donor was told from shared clones.

A few counts support this clonotype. The genes are TRBV12-3 or TRBV12-4 and TRBJ1-2, with TRBD1 matching 7 bases. V lost 8 bases, J lost 3 bases, and 21 bases stayed unmatched. This CDR3 has 18 residues. The CDR3 region has the DNA TGTGCCAGCGGTCGGGATTGGCCAGTCAGGGGGAAGGACTATGGCTACACCTTC. As protein: CASGRDWPVRGKDYGYTF.

The chain combines TRBV6-2 or TRBV6-3 with TRBJ1-5; 8 bases agree with TRBD1. V lost 5 bases, J lost 6 bases, and 18 bases stayed unmatched. CDR1 is MNHEY, CDR2 SVGEGT, per germline. The CDR3 covers 18 residues. The CDR3 protein is CASSAALGQGSVGQPQHF. Written as DNA, the CDR3 is TGTGCCAGCAGTGCGGCTCTAGGACAGGGAAGTGTGGGTCAGCCCCAGCATTTT.

The chain combines TRBV6-2 or TRBV6-3 with TRBJ2-5; TRBD2 agrees at 7 bases. Looked up from germline, CDR1 is MNHEY and CDR2 is SVGEGT. This CDR3 is built from 17 residues. V lost 0 bases and J lost 1; bases outside the gene matches: 8. CDR3 protein: CASSYSKRGGRQETQYF. The CDR3 DNA reads as TGTGCCAGCAGTTACTCAAAGCGGGGCGGTCGCCAAGAGACCCAGTACTTC.

This clonotype was counted only a few times. The chain couples TRBV7-3 to TRBJ2-2; 7 positions agree with TRBD2. V shed 2 bases and J 0 bases; nucleotides not matched to a gene: 3. This CDR3 region has 16 residues. In germline, CDR1 is SGHTA, CDR2 FQGTGA. The CDR3 DNA is TGTGCCAGCAGCTTAGTCCTAGCGGCGAACACCGGGGAGCTGTTTTTT. It yields the protein CASSLVLAANTGELFF.

The V and J genes are TRBV9 and TRBJ2-5; 12 nucleotides line up with TRBD1. Germline CDR1 and CDR2: SGDLS and YYNGEE. V shed 0 bases, J shed 5 bases, and the junction held 8 bases outside the gene matches. CDR3 size: 17 residues. CDR3 loop: CASSVGGGTGGMETQYF. CDR3 DNA sequence: TGTGCCAGCAGCGTAGGCGGAGGGACAGGGGGCATGGAGACCCAGTACTTC.

The table lists this clonotype with a few counts. The chain has TRBV7-9 and TRBJ2-5; perhaps TRBD1 as D (5 bases). The CDR3 spans 15 residues. V was clipped by 5 bases and J by 3 bases, with 16 bases between them. Germline CDR1 SEHNR, CDR2 FQNEAQ (reference sequence). The CDR3 sequence: CASSPPRTYEETQYF. CDR3 nucleotide sequence: TGTGCCAGCAGCCCGCCCAGGACATATGAAGAGACCCAGTACTTC.

This clonotype was observed a few times. The rearrangement uses TRBV10-3 and TRBJ1-1, with no clear D. The CDR3 is made up of 15 amino acids. The ends were cut back, 2 bases at V and 0 bases at J, with 10 bases in the middle. The V gene's germline CDR1 is ENHRY and CDR2 SYGVKD. The CDR3 sequence is CAISERANMNTEAFF. CDR3 nucleotide sequence: TGTGCCATCAGTGAGAGAGCTAACATGAACACTGAAGCTTTCTTT.

The rearrangement joins TRBV7-9 to TRBJ2-3, with D uncertain. The germline V gene has CDR1 SEHNR and CDR2 FQNEAQ (reference sequence). This CDR3 is 13 amino acids long. Trimming removed 3 bases from V and 3 bases from J, with 7 bases in between. For the CDR3, the DNA is TGTGCCAGCAGCTTTTCACAAACAGATACGCAGTATTTT. Encoded protein: CASSFSQTDTQYF.

Ten or more counts support this clonotype. The chain recombines TRBV10-3 with TRBJ2-4; D possibly corresponds to TRBD2 (5 bases). The CDR3 runs to 12 residues. Germline loops: CDR1 ENHRY, CDR2 SYGVKD. Trimming stripped 4 bases from V and 6 bases from J, with 7 bases between. CDR3 residues: CAISAEGNIQYF. CDR3 in DNA: TGTGCCATCAGTGCTGAGGGAAACATTCAGTACTTC.

The CDR3 sequence is CASSLGQGGSYGYTF. The DNA for the CDR3 is TGCGCCAGCAGCTTGGGACAGGGAGGGAGCTATGGCTACACCTTC. This chain uses TRBV5-1 with TRBJ1-2, with TRBD1 identical over 7 bases. The CDR3 has 15 amino acids. With 0 bases clipped from V and 4 bases from J, the junction kept 6 bases outside the gene matches. Germline CDR1 and CDR2: SGHRS and YFSETQ.

At least ten counts were recorded for this clonotype. The genes are TRBV4-3 and TRBJ2-5, with D possibly matching TRBD2 (5 bases). Trimming took 1 base from V and 1 from J, leaving 10 bases between them. The CDR3 is 15 residues long. Germline lookup yields CDR1 LGHNA and CDR2 YSLEER. The DNA of the CDR3 is TGCGCCAGCAGCCAAGGAACCGGGGTCCAAGAGACCCAGTACTTC. As protein: CASSQGTGVQETQYF.

This clonotype was seen more than once but under ten times. The CDR3 spells CASSQAGQEETQYF. For the CDR3, the DNA is TGTGCCAGCAGCCAGGCTGGACAGGAAGAGACCCAGTACTTC. This rearrangement joins TRBV3-1 to TRBJ2-5, with TRBD1 matching 7 bases. Germline CDR1 LGHDT, CDR2 YNNKEL (reference sequence). J lost 3 bases, V lost 3 bases, and 4 bases had no gene match. The CDR3 loop spans 14 amino acids.

The chain employs TRBV4-3 and TRBJ2-1; D is unclear. V was pared by 6 bases and J by 6 bases, with 9 bases between. The CDR3 has 12 amino acids. The germline V gene encodes CDR1 LGHNA and CDR2 YSLEER. The CDR3: CASSPHPNEQFF. The DNA of the CDR3 is TGCGCCAGCAGTCCCCACCCCAATGAGCAGTTCTTC.

The chain recombines TRBV2 with TRBJ2-7; 7 bases are shared with TRBD1. The CDR3 has 12 residues. V trimming: 8 bases; J trimming: 9 bases; junction bases outside the gene matches: 10. CDR1 SNHLY and CDR2 FYNNEI come from the germline V gene. The CDR3 is CASSTRTGTQYV. DNA of the CDR3: TGTGCCAGCTCAACCCGGACAGGCACGCAGTACGTC.

This clonotype has at least ten counts. V usage is TRBV6-6 and J usage is TRBJ2-2; no clear D. CDR1 is MNHNY and CDR2 is SVGAGI in the germline V gene (reference sequence). This CDR3 comprises 15 residues. V was clipped by 5 bases and J by 4 bases, with 14 bases between them. The CDR3 loop is CASSPATRSTGELFF. The CDR3 DNA reads as TGTGCCAGCAGTCCTGCGACCCGGAGCACCGGGGAGCTGTTTTTT.

For this clonotype: One end of the junction varies from germline; a read error may be responsible. The rearrangement uses TRBV11-2 and TRBJ2-3; TRBD2 aligns across 10 bases. Germline assignment: CDR1 SGHAT and CDR2 FQNNGV. The CDR3 runs to 17 residues. CDR3 sequence reads: CDSSHETSGESTDTQYF. CDR3 nucleotide sequence: TGTGACAGCAGCCATGAAACTAGCGGGGAGAGCACAGATACGCAGTATTTT. The variable domain in full, with the rest retrieved from reference TRBV11-2 and TRBJ2-3, is EAGVAQSPRYKIIEKRQSVAFWCNPISGHATLYWYQQILGQGPKLLIQFQNNGVVDDSQLPKDRFSAERLKGVDSTLKIQPAKLEDSAVYLCDSSHETSGESTDTQYFGPGTRLTVL.